This TCR beta chain emerged from a study of blood T cell repertoires in COVID-19. On the study more broadly: The United States, Italy and Spain supplied acute and convalescent COVID-19 samples. In each case, the material was cDNA or gDNA derived from T cells, B-cell-depleted T cells, or PBMCs.

The protocol was immunoSEQ multiplex PCR, while the TCRdb copy is restricted to in-frame clones and leaves out a portion. Here the sample spans over 250,000 clones, approximately 90% being singletons. Ages ranged from about 18 to 89 years, with residence in around 24 US areas. Cohorts were assigned according to the clinical history that participants reported. The CDR3 consists of 15 residues. V shed 0 bases and J 2 bases; nucleotides not matched to a gene: 5. Germline CDR1 reads SGHNT; CDR2 reads YYREEE (reference sequence). This TCR derives from a woman aged 18 to 35 who had recovered from COVID-19. The V call is TRBV5-4, the J call TRBJ2-7; 7 positions agree with TRBD1. The specimen sequenced was PBMCs or T cells enriched from blood (not recorded which). CDR3 sequence: CASSLGGGAPYEQYF. The CDR3, as DNA: TGTGCCAGCAGCTTGGGAGGGGGCGCTCCCTACGAGCAGTACTTC.